This T cell receptor (beta chain) was identified in a study of T cell clonality in common variable immunodeficiency. Study observations and caveats: Links between repertoire features and CVID complications were heterogeneity-limited. Common variable immunodeficiency TCR beta sequences reportedly had fewer deletions and N-nucleotide insertions.

Only in-frame clones appear in the TCRdb table, and some are missing; sequencing was by immunoSEQ multiplex PCR. This table holds some 45,000 clones with no singletons; the top ten claim approximately 2%. To note about this clone: Its antigen is currently unknown. This likely stems from a read error, as it lies one base from a far larger clone.

The source of this sequence is a person between 18 and 69 years old in good health. The sequenced material came from peripheral blood mononuclear cells.

CDR3 protein: CASREETGHNQPQHF. The CDR3 bases that were read are TGTGCCAGCCGTGAAGAAACAGGACACAATCAGCCC. The chain joins TRBV6-1 to TRBJ1-5, with D possibly being TRBD1 (5 bases). Sequencing ends 3 residues short of the CDR3 end; the germline J gene provides the rest. The CDR3 consists of 15 residues. Germline V gene sequence: CDR1 MNHNS, CDR2 SASEGT.